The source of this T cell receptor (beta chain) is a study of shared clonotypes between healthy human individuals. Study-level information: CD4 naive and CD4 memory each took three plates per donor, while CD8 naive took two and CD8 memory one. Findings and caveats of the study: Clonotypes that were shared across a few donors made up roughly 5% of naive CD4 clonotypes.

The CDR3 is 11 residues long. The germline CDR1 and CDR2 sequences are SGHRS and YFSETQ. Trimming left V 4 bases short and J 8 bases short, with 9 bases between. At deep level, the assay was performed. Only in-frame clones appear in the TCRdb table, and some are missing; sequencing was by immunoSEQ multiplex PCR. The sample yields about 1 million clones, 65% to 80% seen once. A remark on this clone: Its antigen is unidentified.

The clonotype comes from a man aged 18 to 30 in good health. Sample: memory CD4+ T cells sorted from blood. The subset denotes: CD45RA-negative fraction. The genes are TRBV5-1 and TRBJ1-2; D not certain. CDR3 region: CASSASGGYTF. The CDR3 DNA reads TGCGCCAGCAGCGCCTCGGGGGGCTACACCTTC.